Presented here are 20 T cell receptor beta chains from one specimen sequenced in a study of beta chain features in type 1 diabetes. The antigens of these receptors remain unknown. General study results and limits: Among patients with Type 1 diabetes, TCRB CDR3s were moderately but significantly shorter in every one of the four CD4+ subsets.

Isolated RNA was reverse transcribed in full, so expressed TCRB transcripts were sequenced. Clones were read by immunoSEQ multiplex PCR, and TCRdb kept only the in-frame ones, dropping some. The data show tens of thousands of clones, less than 55% seen once. The sample comprised Tregs from blood. Receptor source: a young man with type 1 diabetes.

The chain recombines TRBV6-6 with TRBJ1-4; 10 positions match TRBD1. The CDR3 covers 14 residues. Germline assignment: CDR1 MNHNY and CDR2 SVGAGI (reference sequence). J lost 7 bases, V lost 7 bases, and 6 bases had no gene match. CDR3: CASNPGQGFEKLFF. CDR3 coding DNA: TGTGCCAGCAATCCGGGACAGGGGTTTGAAAAACTGTTTTTT.

In this sample, this clone turned up a few times. J is TRBJ1-1 and V is TRBV28; D gene uncertain. The CDR3 spans 12 residues. Germline V lookup: CDR1 MDHEN, CDR2 SYDVKM. CDR3 amino acids: CETSRLSTEAFF. The CDR3 nucleotides are TGTGAAACCTCCCGTCTTAGTACTGAAGCTTTCTTT.

The chain carries TRBV7-2 and TRBJ2-1; 12 bases match TRBD2. The ends lost 6 bases at V and 9 bases at J; junction bases unmatched: 3. Germline CDR1 reads SGHTA; CDR2 reads FQGNSA. The CDR3 covers 13 residues. This CDR3 is CASRLAGGSEQFF. The CDR3 DNA is TGTGCCAGCAGACTAGCGGGAGGAAGTGAGCAGTTCTTC.

The chain links TRBV7-2 to TRBJ1-2; unclear D gene. CDR3 length: 13 amino acids. The V gene lost 2 bases and the J gene lost 6 bases, with 10 bases spanning the gap. The germline CDR1 and CDR2 sequences are SGHTA and FQGNSA. In nucleotides, the CDR3 is TGTGCCAGCAGCTTAATCCGTGAGGATGGCTACACCTTC. Translation gives CASSLIREDGYTF.

In this sample, this clone turned up a few times. The chain carries TRBV5-1 and TRBJ2-1; 8 nucleotides line up with TRBD2. The V gene end was trimmed by 10 bases and the J gene end by 3 bases; junction bases not matched to a gene: 12. Germline-derived CDR1 and CDR2 are SGHRS and YFSETQ. This CDR3 has 15 residues. Here the CDR3 reads CAGSRLAGGYNEQFF. CDR3 nucleotides: TGCGCCGGATCCCGTCTTGCGGGAGGCTACAATGAGCAGTTCTTC.

This clone was recorded a few times. The rearrangement links TRBV7-2 to TRBJ2-5, with TRBD1 matching over 9 bases. The closer fit of TRBJ2-7 to the DNA end suggests the J call may be wrong. The CDR3 length is 16 residues. Germline V gene data show CDR1 as SGHTA and CDR2 as FQGNSA. CDR3: CASSLAGQGNSYEQYF. The DNA of the CDR3 is TGTGCCAGCAGCTTAGCAGGACAGGGGAACTCCTACGAGCAGTACTTC.

This chain uses TRBV7-8 with TRBJ2-7, with 8 positions matching TRBD2. Trimming cost V 2 bases and J 2 bases; bases outside gene matches: 2. This CDR3 contains 14 residues. The germline CDR1 and CDR2 sequences are SGHVS and FQNEAQ. CDR3 sequence reads: CASSLSAGAYEQYF. The CDR3 DNA reads TGTGCCAGCAGCTTATCAGCGGGAGCCTACGAGCAGTACTTC.

This clone was recorded only once. The chain is built from TRBV5-1 and TRBJ2-1; a possible D gene is TRBD2 (6 bases). The CDR3 is 14 amino acids. Germline loops: CDR1 SGHRS, CDR2 YFSETQ. Trimming removed 4 bases from V and 8 bases from J, with 16 bases in between. The CDR3 protein is CASSLGTSEDEQFF. CDR3 nucleotides: TGCGCCAGCAGCCTCGGGACTTCAGAAGATGAGCAGTTCTTC.

The rearrangement links TRBV7-3 to TRBJ2-1, with TRBD1 identical over 10 bases. This CDR3 contains 14 residues. The V segment lost 5 bases and the J segment 6 bases; nucleotides outside the gene matches: 4. Per germline, CDR1 SGHTA and CDR2 FQGTGA. The chain's CDR3 is CASSPRTGGNEQFF. CDR3 bases: TGTGCCAGCAGCCCACGGACAGGGGGCAATGAGCAGTTCTTC.

This clone was seen more than once but under ten times. This chain uses TRBV29-1 with TRBJ2-1, with TRBD1 matching 10 bases. The CDR3 consists of 14 residues. Germline loops: CDR1 SQVTM, CDR2 ANQGSEA. The junction had 3 bases not matched to a gene; V was cut back by 0 bases and J by 7 bases. CDR3 in DNA: TGCAGCGTTGAAGACGGACAGGGGGTTAATGAGCAGTTCTTC. Translating gives CSVEDGQGVNEQFF.

This clone was seen more than once but under ten times. The V call is TRBV19, the J call TRBJ2-3, with 8 bases that match TRBD2. The germline V gene has CDR1 LNHDA and CDR2 SQIVND (reference sequence). Trimming removed 1 base from V and 6 bases from J; junction bases left unmatched: 6. This CDR3 is built from 15 residues. The CDR3, as DNA: TGTGCCAGTAGTATAGCCGAGCGGGAGTCGGATACGCAGTATTTT. Its protein product is CASSIAERESDTQYF. The full variable domain, rest sourced from reference TRBV19 and TRBJ2-3, is DGGITQSPKYLFRKEGQNVTLSCEQNLNHDAMYWYRQDPGQGLRLIYYSQIVNDFQKGDIAEGYSVSREKKESFPLTVTSAQKNPTAFYLCASSIAERESDTQYFGPGTRLTVL.

The genes are TRBV7-9 and TRBJ1-1, with D hard to call. V was shortened by 3 bases and J by 3 bases, with 8 bases between the two germline ends. CDR3 length equals 13 residues. From germline, CDR1 is SEHNR and CDR2 FQNEAQ (reference sequence). CDR3 DNA: TGTGCCAGCAGCTTTACGGGAGACACTGAAGCTTTCTTT. Translated, it gives CASSFTGDTEAFF.

There are a few counts of this clone. V gene TRBV19 combines with J gene TRBJ2-1; a possible D gene is TRBD2 (6 bases). CDR3 size: 12 residues. V lost 4 bases, J lost 10 bases, and 11 bases lay in between. Germline assignment: CDR1 LNHDA and CDR2 SQIVND (reference sequence). For the CDR3, the DNA is TGTGCCAGTAGTAGAAGCGGGCGGGAGCAGTTCTTC. It codes for CASSRSGREQFF. Full variable domain (rest looked up from reference TRBV19 and TRBJ2-1): DGGITQSPKYLFRKEGQNVTLSCEQNLNHDAMYWYRQDPGQGLRLIYYSQIVNDFQKGDIAEGYSVSREKKESFPLTVTSAQKNPTAFYLCASSRSGREQFFGPGTRLTVL.

This clone was seen more than once but under ten times. V usage is TRBV7-9 and J usage is TRBJ2-1, with 7 bases aligning to TRBD1. Trimming took 1 base from V and 8 from J; bases not matched to a gene: 17. CDR3 length equals 18 residues. Germline V gene lookup returns CDR1 SEHNR and CDR2 FQNEAQ (reference sequence). The CDR3, as DNA: TGTGCCAGCAGCTTAGATATCTCGACAGGGCCTGCTAGCCATGAGCAGTTCTTC. It translates to CASSLDISTGPASHEQFF.

This clone has just a few counts. V gene TRBV5-1 combines with J gene TRBJ2-3; D remains unclear. The CDR3 is 15 residues long. Germline V gene lookup returns CDR1 SGHRS and CDR2 YFSETQ. Trimming took off 0 bases at V and 1 base at J, with 9 bases between the two ends. The DNA of the CDR3 is TGCGCCAGCAGCTTGGACTTCTCTGGCACAGATACGCAGTATTTT. Residues: CASSLDFSGTDTQYF.

This rearrangement joins TRBV7-8 to TRBJ1-5; 9 nucleotides line up with TRBD1. The junction had 3 bases not matched to a gene; V was cut back by 1 base and J by 5 bases. The CDR3 is 15 amino acids. Germline loops: CDR1 SGHVS, CDR2 FQNEAQ. The CDR3 region is CASSLGGQGDQPQHF. The CDR3 nucleotides are TGTGCCAGCAGCTTAGGGGGACAGGGCGATCAGCCCCAGCATTTT.

The CDR3 region is CASSLLAEARDEQFF. In DNA, the CDR3 is TGTGCCAGCAGCCTCCTAGCAGAGGCCAGAGATGAGCAGTTCTTC. The chain joins TRBV7-2 to TRBJ2-1, with D possibly matching TRBD2 (5 bases). The CDR3 covers 15 residues. The germline V and J ends were trimmed by 5 bases and 8 bases, with 19 bases remaining between them. From germline, CDR1 is SGHTA and CDR2 FQGNSA.

This clone was observed a handful of times. CDR3 nucleotide sequence: TGTGCCAGCAGAAATCAAGCGTTGAGCTCCTACAATGAGCAGTTCTTC. This codes for CASRNQALSSYNEQFF. The V and J genes are TRBV27 and TRBJ2-1; D call uncertain. Germline lookup yields CDR1 MNHEY and CDR2 SMNVEV (reference sequence). The CDR3 has 16 amino acids. V lost 6 bases and J lost 0, with 15 bases in between.

By sample share, this clone is medium-sized (0.01 to 0.1%). The genes are TRBV5-4 and TRBJ2-7; 8 bases line up with TRBD1. The V segment lost 0 bases and the J segment 3 bases; nucleotides outside the gene matches: 8. The CDR3 is 16 amino acids. Germline CDR1 SGHNT, CDR2 YYREEE (reference sequence). DNA of the CDR3: TGTGCCAGCAGCTTGGGTGGGACAGGAAAGATCTACGAGCAGTACTTC. It yields the protein CASSLGGTGKIYEQYF.

This clone was counted a few times. The chain couples TRBV29-1 to TRBJ2-7; the match to TRBD2 covers 8 bases. Trimming removed 2 bases from V and 1 base from J; junction bases left unmatched: 4. CDR1 SQVTM and CDR2 ANQGSEA come from the germline V gene. CDR3 length equals 14 residues. CDR3 residues: CSVEPLAESYEQYF. The CDR3 region has the DNA TGCAGCGTTGAACCACTAGCGGAATCCTACGAGCAGTACTTC.